The T cell receptor (beta chain) under discussion was sequenced for a study of CD8+ T cells in alopecia areata. Findings and limits, study-wide: Scalp clonality decreased significantly with tofacitinib, and so did expanded CD8+ clones among the top 100.

Germline-derived CDR1 and CDR2 are SGDLS and YYNGEE. The CDR3 has 15 residues. Trimming took 0 bases from V and 6 from J, leaving 15 bases between them. Extraction and reverse transcription of RNA yielded cDNA as the sequencing template. Assay used: immunoSEQ multiplex PCR; TCRdb lists only in-frame clones, some missing. The sample lists some 200,000 clones; 50% to 70% were seen once. Concerning this clone itself: Its target is not known. This CDR3 is also generated by other DNA sequences in the sample.

Specified treatment: oral pan-JAK inhibitor, 5-10 mg twice daily. The source material was CD4+ T cells sorted from blood, sampled at week 4, from a patient treated with tofacitinib. This chain uses TRBV9 with TRBJ1-2; D is uncertain. The clonotype originates from a human donor with alopecia areata. CDR3 amino acids: CASSVGLGAGNGYTF. CDR3 nucleotides: TGTGCCAGCAGCGTAGGATTGGGAGCCGGCAATGGCTACACCTTC. Full variable domain (rest looked up from reference TRBV9 and TRBJ1-2): DSGVTQTPKHLITATGQRVTLRCSPRSGDLSVYWYQQSLDQGLQFLIQYYNGEERAKGNILERFSAQQFPDLHSELNLSSLELGDSALYFCASSVGLGAGNGYTFGSGTRLTVV.